One and the same sample provided the 6 T cell receptor beta chains below, sequenced in a study of CD8 T cells in ankylosing spondylitis. TCRdb reanalysed the 5' RACE reads using MiXCR and keeps one entry per CDR3 protein. The sample holds some 140,000 distinct CDR3 sequences, about 7% seen once. The material sequenced was blood, either unsorted or a sorted T cell fraction (not recorded which). The receptors originated from a female donor with ankylosing spondylitis or in good health (not recorded which).

Notes on this clonotype: This sequence may be a read error, since a much larger clone differs from it by one base. The chain combines TRBV19 with TRBJ2-1; D is perhaps TRBD1 or TRBD2 (5 bases each). Germline V CDR1 and CDR2: LNHDA, SQIVND (reference sequence). The CDR3 is 13 residues long. This chain's CDR3 is CASSAGTGYEHFF. The CDR3 DNA follows: TGTGCCAGTAGTGCCGGGACCGGGTATGAGCATTTCTTC.

This clonotype was counted at least ten times. This chain uses TRBV10-3 with TRBJ2-7; D is uncertain. In germline, CDR1 is ENHRY, CDR2 SYGVKD. V lost 0 bases and J lost 10, with 7 bases in between. The CDR3 is made up of 11 amino acids. In nucleotides, the CDR3 is TGTGCCATCAGTGAGTCGGGGAACCAGTACTTC. Translating it yields CAISESGNQYF.

This clonotype was detected only a few times. CDR3 sequence reads: CASSFGAFGVYNEQFF. DNA of the CDR3: TGTGCCAGCAGCTTCGGCGCGTTTGGAGTTTACAATGAGCAGTTCTTC. V usage is TRBV7-2 and J usage is TRBJ2-1; D gene ambiguous. Germline-derived CDR1 and CDR2 are SGHTA and FQGNSA. The CDR3 has 16 residues. Trimming pared 3 bases from V and 4 bases from J, leaving 16 bases between.

This clonotype has at least ten counts. The chain is built from TRBV7-3 and TRBJ2-6; D gene unclear. The length of the CDR3 is 14 residues. The V end was cut by 5 bases, the J end by 0 bases, with 5 bases between. Germline CDR1 is SGHTA and CDR2 is FQGTGA. CDR3 in amino acids: CASSPGSGANVLTF. CDR3 DNA: TGTGCCAGCAGCCCAGGCTCTGGGGCCAACGTCCTGACTTTC.

This clonotype was seen ten or more times. V and J are TRBV7-9 and TRBJ2-7; TRBD1 matches 8 bases. Looked up from germline, CDR1 is SEHNR and CDR2 is FQNEAQ (reference sequence). Unmatched junction bases numbered 9, after V lost 7 bases and J lost 7 bases. This CDR3 is 13 amino acids long. The CDR3 coding sequence is TGTGCCAGCACTAGGACAGGGTTAGAGGAGCAGTACTTC. This sequence encodes CASTRTGLEEQYF.

Many counts were recorded for this clonotype. This chain joins TRBV5-4 and TRBJ1-1; 10 bases match TRBD1. Per the germline V gene, CDR1 is SGHNT and CDR2 is YYREEE (reference sequence). Germline trimming cut 4 bases from V and 6 bases from J; bases unmatched to any gene: 9. The CDR3 covers 15 residues. This CDR3 is CASSPGTGDYSEAFF. The CDR3 bases are TGTGCCAGCAGCCCCGGGACAGGGGATTATTCTGAAGCTTTCTTT.